Shown below are 25 T cell receptor beta chains from a single sample sequenced in a study of cytomegalovirus exposure and HLA in healthy donors (dated by TCRdb to 2015 to 2018). The library was obtained by the immunoSEQ multiplex PCR assay. Not all clones reach the TCRdb copy of this immuneACCESS table, which keeps in-frame sequences only. Checked studies attribute under half of the gap to unresolved V genes and leave the rest unexplained. The sample includes approximately 120,000 clones, with 85% to 95% observed a single time. The ten most abundant clones make up less than 1.5% of the sample. Specimen: PBMCs. The receptors were sampled from a woman in her late teens or twenties in good health and CMV-seronegative.

The J gene is TRBJ2-6, the V gene TRBV7-9, with D tentatively TRBD1 (6 bases). The CDR3 totals 16 residues. V lost 1 base and J lost 4, with 11 bases in between. Germline CDR1 SEHNR, CDR2 FQNEAQ (reference sequence). The CDR3 bases are TGTGCCAGCAGCTTAGTAAGGGGGTCCGGGGCCAACGTCCTGACTTTC. This gives the protein CASSLVRGSGANVLTF.

This chain joins TRBV25-1 and TRBJ2-7, with 8 bases fitting TRBD1. V was pared by 3 bases and J by 2 bases, with 6 bases of the junction left unmatched. Germline V lookup: CDR1 MGHDK, CDR2 SYGVNS. The CDR3 runs 15 residues. The CDR3 coding sequence is TGTGCCAGCAGTGACACCGGGACAGGAGCCTACGAGCAGTACTTC. Translating it yields CASSDTGTGAYEQYF.

V is TRBV29-1 and J is TRBJ1-2, with 7 bases that match TRBD1. The CDR3 is 14 amino acids. Germline lookup yields CDR1 SQVTM and CDR2 ANQGSEA. V dropped 7 bases and J dropped 8; count of bases not matched to a gene: 16. Here the CDR3 reads CSALWGQSLGGYTF. CDR3 nucleotide sequence: TGCAGCGCCCTTTGGGGACAGTCTCTTGGCGGCTACACCTTC.

This clone was seen a handful of times. V and J are TRBV9 and TRBJ2-2; D is possibly TRBD1 (5 bases). Germline V lookup: CDR1 SGDLS, CDR2 YYNGEE. Trimming pared 0 bases from V and 4 bases from J, leaving 7 bases between. This CDR3 region has 14 residues. Written as DNA, the CDR3 is TGTGCCAGCAGCGTAGACAGGCTCACCGGGGAGCTGTTTTTT. This translates into CASSVDRLTGELFF.

CDR3 DNA: TGCGCCAGCAGTGATGGGGACATACCTTCCTACGAGCAGTACTTC. The encoded protein is CASSDGDIPSYEQYF. This chain links TRBV10-1 with TRBJ2-7, with D possibly TRBD1 on 6 matching bases. V lost 3 bases to trimming and J lost 1 base, with 13 bases between them. Germline CDR1 is WNHNN and CDR2 is SYGVQD (reference sequence). The CDR3 has 15 residues.

In its sample, this clone was seen once. This rearrangement joins TRBV30 to TRBJ1-2; D possibly corresponds to TRBD1 (5 bases). Germline-derived CDR1 and CDR2 are GTSNPN and SVGIG (reference sequence). Trimming took off 3 bases at V and 1 base at J, with 15 bases between the two ends. CDR3 length equals 15 residues. As DNA, the CDR3 is TGTGCCTGGAGCAAGACAGACGACGTTAACTATGGCTACACCTTC. It specifies CAWSKTDDVNYGYTF. The whole variable domain, filled in from reference TRBV30 and TRBJ1-2, reads SQTIHQWPATLVQPVGSPLSLECTVEGTSNPNLYWYRQAAGRGLQLLFYSVGIGQISSEVPQNLSASRPQDRQFILSSKKLLLSDSGFYLCAWSKTDDVNYGYTFGSGTRLTVV.

This clone was seen only once. This sequence joins TRBV27 and TRBJ2-7; 10 nucleotides align to TRBD1. Germline assignment: CDR1 MNHEY and CDR2 SMNVEV (reference sequence). This CDR3 has 14 residues. J was trimmed by 2 bases and V by 5 bases; bases with no gene match: 3. The CDR3 sequence is CASSAGQGAYEQYF. The CDR3 DNA is TGTGCCAGCAGTGCCGGACAGGGGGCCTACGAGCAGTACTTC.

The J gene is TRBJ2-3, the V gene TRBV5-4; TRBD2 matches 8 bases. Losses at the gene ends were 3 bases for V and 0 bases for J; bases not matched to a gene: 3. Per the germline V gene, CDR1 is SGHNT and CDR2 is YYREEE (reference sequence). The CDR3 extends over 15 amino acids. The CDR3 coding sequence is TGTGCCAGCAGCTCTAAGCGGGGGAGCACAGATACGCAGTATTTT. This encodes CASSSKRGSTDTQYF.

V and J are TRBV7-9 and TRBJ1-1; D might be TRBD1 (6 bases). Looked up from germline, CDR1 is SEHNR and CDR2 is FQNEAQ (reference sequence). The CDR3 is 14 residues long. Trimming stripped 5 bases from V and 6 bases from J, with 16 bases between. The CDR3 DNA follows: TGTGCCAGCAGCCCAGGGGCGGAAAAGTCTGAAGCTTTCTTT. Amino acids: CASSPGAEKSEAFF.

The chain couples TRBV12-5 to TRBJ1-2; 8 bases line up with TRBD1. The trim removed 5 bases at V and 7 bases at J, leaving 3 bases unmatched. Looked up from germline, CDR1 is LGHNT and CDR2 is FRNRAP. The CDR3 totals 12 residues. As DNA, the CDR3 is TGTGCTAGTGGTCCCGGACAGGGTGGCTACACCTTC. Protein product: CASGPGQGGYTF.

V gene TRBV4-2 combines with J gene TRBJ2-1; 8 positions agree with TRBD1. Trimming at V came to 1 base and at J to 8 bases, leaving 10 bases not matched to a gene. The CDR3 loop spans 16 amino acids. The germline gives CDR1 LGHNA, CDR2 YNFKEQ. The CDR3 protein is CASSQVGRTGFDEQFF. The CDR3 region has the DNA TGTGCCAGCAGCCAAGTGGGCCGGACAGGGTTCGATGAGCAGTTCTTC.

The chain is built from TRBV2 and TRBJ2-6, with D tentatively TRBD2 (6 bases). Looked up from germline, CDR1 is SNHLY and CDR2 is FYNNEI. With 4 bases removed from V and 1 base from J, the gap between germline ends came to 8 bases. This CDR3 is 15 amino acids long. The CDR3 here is CASSGGDSGANVLTF. The CDR3 nucleotides read TGTGCCAGCAGTGGGGGGGATTCTGGGGCCAACGTCCTGACTTTC.

This chain uses TRBV6-1 with TRBJ2-3; TRBD1 aligns across 10 bases. The CDR3 has 15 amino acids. The V and J ends lost 6 bases and 3 bases, in that order; junction bases with no gene match: 6. CDR1 MNHNS and CDR2 SASEGT come from the germline V gene. This CDR3 reads CASRVDRGYTDTQYF. The CDR3 bases are TGTGCCAGCAGAGTGGACAGGGGGTATACAGATACGCAGTATTTT.

CDR3 sequence reads: CATGLAGHEQFF. CDR3 nucleotides: TGTGCCACCGGACTAGCGGGGCATGAGCAGTTCTTC. The V gene is TRBV27, the J gene TRBJ2-1; TRBD2 aligns across 12 bases. Germline V gene lookup returns CDR1 MNHEY and CDR2 SMNVEV (reference sequence). The CDR3 has 12 amino acids. The ends lost 10 bases at V and 8 bases at J; junction bases unmatched: 3.

V and J are TRBV21-1 and TRBJ1-2. TRBV21-1 is termed a pseudogene. The length of the CDR3 is 14 residues. The CDR3 sequence: CASSKGGGLYGYTF. CDR3 DNA sequence: TGTGCCAGCAGCAAAGGCGGGGGGCTCTATGGCTACACCTTC.

The rearrangement joins TRBV19 to TRBJ1-5, with D perhaps matching TRBD1 (5 bases). This CDR3 is built from 16 residues. The ends were cut back, 2 bases at V and 0 bases at J, with 11 bases in the middle. The germline V gene has CDR1 LNHDA and CDR2 SQIVND (reference sequence). The CDR3 region is CASSIRGTYSNQPQHF. The CDR3 DNA is TGTGCCAGTAGTATAAGGGGAACCTATAGCAATCAGCCCCAGCATTTT.

This chain joins TRBV7-6 and TRBJ2-3; D not resolved. This CDR3 has 11 amino acids. Germline V gene sequence: CDR1 SGHVS, CDR2 FNYEAQ. V was trimmed by 5 bases and J by 7 bases, leaving 7 bases between them. The CDR3 bases are TGTGCCAGCAGCAATGGGCATACGCAGTATTTT. Protein: CASSNGHTQYF.

The J gene is TRBJ2-7, the V gene TRBV5-6, with TRBD1 as a possible D gene (5 bases). The germline V gene encodes CDR1 SGHDT and CDR2 YYEEEE. V dropped 7 bases and J dropped 1 base, with 9 bases sitting between them. This CDR3 has 12 amino acids. The CDR3 coding sequence is TGTGCCAGCGGTCAGGGTTCCTACGAGCAGTACTTC. Translating it yields CASGQGSYEQYF.

The chain is built from TRBV4-2 and TRBJ2-7; D uncertain. The V gene's germline CDR1 is LGHNA and CDR2 YNFKEQ. V was clipped by 0 bases and J by 6 bases, with 15 bases between them. The CDR3 has 15 amino acids. CDR3 coding DNA: TGTGCCAGCAGCCAAGATCTCGCAGCGTCAGTCGAGCAGTACTTC. Encoded protein: CASSQDLAASVEQYF.

This clone was seen only once. This chain uses TRBV19 with TRBJ1-5; D is perhaps TRBD1 (6 bases). Per the germline V gene, CDR1 is LNHDA and CDR2 is SQIVND (reference sequence). There are 18 residues in the CDR3. Deletions cut 4 bases from V and 0 bases from J, with 19 bases between. CDR3 amino acids: CASSTLRTESYSNQPQHF. Written as DNA, the CDR3 is TGTGCCAGTAGTACCCTCAGGACAGAAAGTTATAGCAATCAGCCCCAGCATTTT.

This clone came up a few times. V usage is TRBV4-2 and J usage is TRBJ2-7; 10 bases agree with TRBD2. The J segment lost 7 bases and the V segment lost 4 bases, leaving 10 bases of the junction unmatched. Germline lookup yields CDR1 LGHNA and CDR2 YNFKEQ. The CDR3 sequence is 15 residues long. The CDR3, as DNA: TGTGCCAGCAGCCCGGAAGCCAGCGGGAGGGTGGAGCAGTACTTC. This codes for CASSPEASGRVEQYF.

The CDR3 reads CASSYGGLEGYGHF. The CDR3, as DNA: TGTGCCAGCAGTTACGGGGGACTCGAGGGGTACGGGCATTTT. The chain carries TRBV6-6 and TRBJ1-5; D is perhaps TRBD1 (5 bases). Germline assignment: CDR1 MNHNY and CDR2 SVGAGI (reference sequence). The CDR3 runs 14 residues. V lost 2 bases, J lost 15 bases, and 20 bases lay in between.

The chain couples TRBV5-6 to TRBJ2-7; D may be TRBD2 (6 bases). V shed 4 bases and J shed 5 bases, with 10 bases lying between them. This CDR3 contains 12 residues. CDR1 is SGHDT, CDR2 YYEEEE, per germline. Written as DNA, the CDR3 is TGTGCCAGCAGCGCGGGGAGCGACGAGCAGTACTTC. It translates to CASSAGSDEQYF.

The chain recombines TRBV6-5 with TRBJ2-1; D perhaps matches TRBD2 (6 bases). Trimming stripped 4 bases from V and 8 bases from J, with 21 bases between. The CDR3 loop spans 16 amino acids. CDR1 MNHEY and CDR2 SVGAGI come from the germline V gene. The CDR3 nucleotides are TGTGCCAGCAGTTTGTTTAGCGGCGGACTTCCTCATGAGCAGTTCTTC. It specifies CASSLFSGGLPHEQFF.

The CDR3 loop is CASSYSNGLATEAFF. DNA for the CDR3: TGTGCCAGCAGTTATTCAAACGGTCTCGCCACTGAAGCTTTCTTT. The V and J genes are TRBV27 and TRBJ1-1, with D hard to call. Germline lookup yields CDR1 MNHEY and CDR2 SMNVEV (reference sequence). V shed 4 bases and J shed 4 bases, with 16 bases lying between them. The CDR3 is made up of 15 amino acids.